This T cell receptor (beta chain) comes out of a study of control samples from healthy donors and cancer patients. V was clipped by 6 bases and J by 4 bases; unmatched bases: 1. Germline assignment: CDR1 MNHEY and CDR2 SVGAGI. The length of the CDR3 is 14 residues. Libraries were prepared by immunoSEQ multiplex PCR; TCRdb keeps only in-frame clonotypes and omits some of them. The profile shows around 80,000 clones, nearly 90% of them singletons. The chain is built from TRBV6-5 and TRBJ2-1; 12 bases map to TRBD2. Sequenced: blood. The source is a woman aged 50 to 60 in good health. CDR3 region: CASRLAGGYNEQFF. The CDR3 DNA reads TGTGCCAGCAGACTAGCGGGGGGTTACAATGAGCAGTTCTTC.